These 10 T cell receptor beta chains came from one sample sequenced in a study of blood T cell repertoires in COVID-19. Repertoires were generated with immunoSEQ multiplex PCR, while TCRdb's copy carries only in-frame clones and drops some. The sample consists of roughly 310,000 clones, approximately 87% of them appearing once. The specimen was peripheral blood. These receptors were taken from a woman between 50 and 59 years old with active or convalescent COVID-19.

V is TRBV4-1 and J is TRBJ2-1, with 9 bases lining up with TRBD2. The CDR3 length is 15 residues. Trimming cost V 3 bases and J 3 bases; bases outside gene matches: 3. The V gene's germline CDR1 is MGHRA and CDR2 YSYEKL. In DNA form, the CDR3 reads TGCGCCAGCAGCCATAGCGGGGGTGACTACAATGAGCAGTTCTTC. The encoded protein is CASSHSGGDYNEQFF.

The chain links TRBV29-1 to TRBJ1-2, with 9 bases matching TRBD1. The CDR3 sequence is 15 residues long. Looked up from germline, CDR1 is SQVTM and CDR2 is ANQGSEA. Trimming took 1 base from V and 8 from J; bases not matched to a gene: 11. This CDR3 is CSVEGRSGTGSGYTF. In DNA form, the CDR3 reads TGCAGCGTTGAAGGTAGATCCGGGACAGGGAGCGGCTACACCTTC.

V and J are TRBV19 and TRBJ2-3; possible D gene TRBD1, 5 bases. Trimming removed 3 bases from V and 1 base from J, with 11 bases in between. This CDR3 has 15 amino acids. In germline, CDR1 is LNHDA, CDR2 SQIVND (reference sequence). CDR3 coding DNA: TGTGCCAGTAGTATTACGACAGTGGGCACAGATACGCAGTATTTT. It is translated as CASSITTVGTDTQYF. Variable domain in full (rest from reference TRBV19 and TRBJ2-3): DGGITQSPKYLFRKEGQNVTLSCEQNLNHDAMYWYRQDPGQGLRLIYYSQIVNDFQKGDIAEGYSVSREKKESFPLTVTSAQKNPTAFYLCASSITTVGTDTQYFGPGTRLTVL.

Points on this clone: Other DNA sequences within the sample encode an identical CDR3. This chain links TRBV9 with TRBJ1-4; D perhaps matches TRBD1 (5 bases). The CDR3 totals 15 residues. Germline V gene lookup returns CDR1 SGDLS and CDR2 YYNGEE. V was clipped by 0 bases and J by 7 bases, with 13 bases between them. CDR3 sequence reads: CASSVGGREGEKLFF. As DNA, the CDR3 is TGTGCCAGCAGCGTAGGAGGCAGGGAGGGTGAAAAACTGTTTTTT.

This rearrangement joins TRBV18 to TRBJ1-1; D is undetermined. V was shortened by 3 bases and J by 1 base, with 12 bases between the two germline ends. The CDR3 loop spans 15 amino acids. Germline values: CDR1 KGHSH, CDR2 LQKENI. The CDR3, as DNA: TGTGCCAGCTCACCCGTGCCTGAGGGGAACACTGAAGCTTTCTTT. Encoded protein: CASSPVPEGNTEAFF.

This chain joins TRBV27 and TRBJ2-7, with D unclear. The CDR3 has 14 amino acids. Germline values: CDR1 MNHEY, CDR2 SMNVEV (reference sequence). V lost 6 bases to trimming and J lost 0 bases, with 12 bases between them. In DNA form, the CDR3 reads TGTGCCAGCAGCCCCTTTCATAGCTCCTACGAGCAGTACTTC. Its protein product is CASSPFHSSYEQYF.

As regards this clone: Other DNA sequences from this sample encode an identical CDR3 as well. CDR3 loop: CASSPAQGRNTEAFF. Here the CDR3 DNA reads TGTGCCAGCTCACCGGCACAGGGTAGAAACACTGAAGCTTTCTTT. The J gene is TRBJ1-1, the V gene TRBV18, with D perhaps matching TRBD1 (6 bases). The CDR3 sequence is 15 residues long. Trimming stripped 3 bases from V and 2 bases from J, with 13 bases between. Germline V gene sequence: CDR1 KGHSH, CDR2 LQKENI.

Written as DNA, the CDR3 is TGCGCCAGCAGCTATGGGCCGCGACGACGTGGCTACACCTTC. Translated: CASSYGPRRRGYTF. The chain joins TRBV4-1 to TRBJ1-2; D call uncertain. CDR1 is MGHRA and CDR2 is YSYEKL in the germline V gene. Trimming took off 5 bases at V and 7 bases at J, with 17 bases between the two ends. CDR3 length: 14 residues.

This clone was seen only once. The V call is TRBV2, the J call TRBJ2-2; maybe TRBD2 (6 bases). The CDR3 length is 16 residues. The V end was cut by 4 bases, the J end by 5 bases, with 17 bases between. Germline V lookup: CDR1 SNHLY, CDR2 FYNNEI. The CDR3 sequence is CASSVLGGAKTGELFF. CDR3 in DNA: TGTGCCAGCAGTGTTTTAGGAGGGGCCAAGACCGGGGAGCTGTTTTTT. Drawing the rest from reference TRBV2 and TRBJ2-2, the complete variable domain is EPEVTQTPSHQVTQMGQEVILRCVPISNHLYFYWYRQILGQKVEFLVSFYNNEISEKSEIFDDQFSVERPDGSNFTLKIRSTKLEDSAMYFCASSVLGGAKTGELFFGEGSRLTVL.

This clone was counted only a few times. The chain recombines TRBV25-1 with TRBJ1-6; D gene unclear. CDR1 and CDR2 from the germline V gene are MGHDK and SYGVNS. The CDR3 sequence is 15 residues long. V dropped 3 bases and J dropped 0 bases, with 6 bases sitting between them. CDR3 nucleotides: TGTGCCAGCAGTGACGGGTTCTCCTATAATTCACCCCTCCACTTT. This encodes CASSDGFSYNSPLHF.